This TCR beta chain was recorded in a study of CD8 T cells in Susac syndrome. With random hexamers, reverse transcription was performed on about 0.5 to 1 ug of RNA. One entry per CDR3 protein results from TCRdb running MiXCR on the immunoSEQ multiplex PCR reads. The table lists more than 150,000 distinct CDR3 sequences, roughly 94% of them singletons. Trimming shortened V by 4 bases and J by 6 bases, and 10 bases separated the two germline ends. The CDR3 has 13 residues. Germline V gene lookup returns CDR1 MNHEY and CDR2 SVGAGI. The sequence came from a human donor with multiple sclerosis. The V call is TRBV6-5, the J call TRBJ1-5, with a weak D call TRBD1 (6 bases). Input material: CD8+ T cells from PBMCs. The CDR3 region is CASSSGVSQPQHF. The CDR3 coding sequence is TGTGCCAGCAGTTCAGGGGTGAGTCAGCCCCAGCATTTT.